These 29 T cell receptor beta chains came from one sample sequenced in a study of regulatory T cells in long-lasting Graves disease. Libraries of TCR beta came from iRepertoire HTBI primers plus Arm-PCR of CDR3 regions. TCRdb independently ran MiXCR on the multiplex PCR reads; one entry per CDR3 protein. The table has a few hundred thousand distinct CDR3 sequences, about 19% seen once. Time point reported: newly diagnosed GD, antithyroid drugs for less than 3 months. PBMCs provided the RNA from which the TCR library was made. The sequences come from peripheral blood mononuclear cells (PBMCs), collected at new diagnosis, from a patient treated with antithyroid drugs. All receptors derive from a female donor with Graves disease.

This clonotype was picked up many times. J is TRBJ2-1 and V is TRBV4-2; TRBD2 agrees at 7 bases. V was clipped by 0 bases and J by 5 bases; unmatched bases: 4. The V gene's germline CDR1 is LGHNA and CDR2 YNFKEQ. This CDR3 is 15 amino acids long. CDR3 nucleotide sequence: TGTGCCAGCAGCCAAGATGGGGCGGGGGACAATGAGCAGTTCTTC. Its translation is CASSQDGAGDNEQFF.

This clonotype was picked up a small number of times. This chain connects TRBV2 to TRBJ1-4; the D is unclear. The CDR3 has 14 amino acids. The V and J ends lost 3 bases and 0 bases respectively, with 5 bases between them. Germline V CDR1 and CDR2: SNHLY, FYNNEI. This chain's CDR3 is CASSDTATNEKLFF. DNA of the CDR3: TGTGCCAGCAGTGATACAGCAACTAATGAAAAACTGTTTTTT.

In this sample, this clonotype turned up many times. The chain is built from TRBV12-3 or TRBV12-4 and TRBJ1-4, with D tentatively TRBD1 (6 bases). The CDR3 runs 15 residues. V was pared by 3 bases and J by 8 bases, with 16 bases between. CDR3 residues: CASSFTGTGKEKLFF. Written as DNA, the CDR3 is TGTGCCAGCAGTTTCACAGGGACGGGAAAAGAAAAACTGTTTTTT.

This clonotype was detected many times. The chain is built from TRBV5-4 and TRBJ2-1; 8 bases align to TRBD2. V dropped 7 bases and J dropped 8; count of bases not matched to a gene: 8. Germline values: CDR1 SGHNT, CDR2 YYREEE (reference sequence). The CDR3 consists of 13 residues. The CDR3 region has the DNA TGTGCCAGCGGAAGCGGGAGTCTGTATGAGCAGTTCTTC. It yields the protein CASGSGSLYEQFF.

As regards this clonotype: A much larger clone sits a single nucleotide away, making a read error possible. J is TRBJ2-2 and V is TRBV27, with D perhaps matching TRBD2 (7 bases). CDR1 is MNHEY, CDR2 SMNVEV, per germline (reference sequence). This CDR3 is built from 16 residues. The CDR3 DNA is TGTGCCAGCGGTTTGCCTACGGGGAGGGGGTCGCTGGAGCTGTTTTTT. Translated: CASGLPTGRGSLELFF.

In the case of this clonotype: A far bigger clonotype differs at one base, so this is likely a read error. The chain is built from TRBV11-3 and TRBJ2-3; possibly TRBD1 for D (6 bases). Gene TRBJ2-5 matches the end of the DNA better, so the J call may be wrong. The CDR3 runs to 15 residues. Looked up from germline, CDR1 is SGHNT and CDR2 is YENEEA. The CDR3 loop reads CASSLNPGRGETQYF. CDR3 sequence (DNA): TGTGCCAGCAGCTTAAACCCCGGCAGGGGTGAGACCCAGTACTTC.

This clonotype was counted ten times or more. The rearrangement links TRBV12-3 or TRBV12-4 to TRBJ2-5, with D perhaps matching TRBD2 (6 bases). The CDR3 runs to 13 residues. V shed 5 bases and J shed 4 bases, with 11 bases lying between them. CDR3 residues: CASSPLASETQYF. CDR3 nucleotide sequence: TGTGCCAGCAGTCCACTAGCTTCAGAGACCCAGTACTTC.

This clonotype was seen many times. The J gene is TRBJ2-3, the V gene TRBV11-3; 14 bases are shared with TRBD2. In germline, CDR1 is SGHNT, CDR2 YENEEA. With 3 bases clipped from V and 0 bases from J, the junction kept 5 bases outside the gene matches. The CDR3 contains 18 residues. CDR3 DNA sequence: TGTGCCAGCAGCTTTGGACTAGCGGGAGGTGGAAGCACAGATACGCAGTATTTT. Protein sequence: CASSFGLAGGGSTDTQYF.

V gene TRBV4-1 combines with J gene TRBJ1-6, with D perhaps matching TRBD1 (5 bases). CDR3 size: 17 residues. Between the trimmed V and J ends, which lost 1 base and 7 bases, there was a span of 17 bases. Germline lookup yields CDR1 MGHRA and CDR2 YSYEKL. In DNA form, the CDR3 reads TGCGCCAGCAGCCAAGGGTGGGCAGGGACTAGGAATTCACCCCTCCACTTT. This encodes CASSQGWAGTRNSPLHF.

This clonotype was seen at least ten times. The rearrangement joins TRBV28 to TRBJ2-2; 9 bases agree with TRBD2. The CDR3 covers 14 residues. Looked up from germline, CDR1 is MDHEN and CDR2 is SYDVKM. V dropped 6 bases and J dropped 6; count of bases not matched to a gene: 5. The CDR3 is CASRPGLASGELFF. The CDR3 bases are TGTGCCAGCAGGCCGGGACTAGCATCCGGGGAGCTGTTTTTT.

This clonotype was observed at least ten times. The V call is TRBV5-1, the J call TRBJ2-1, with 9 bases identical to TRBD2. The V segment lost 1 base and the J segment 12 bases; nucleotides outside the gene matches: 14. The germline V gene has CDR1 SGHRS and CDR2 YFSETQ. This CDR3 is built from 16 residues. As DNA, the CDR3 is TGCGCCAGCAGCTTGAATGCCGCTAGCGGGACTCTGGGGCAGTTCTTC. Encoded protein: CASSLNAASGTLGQFF.

With respect to this clonotype: A much larger clone lies one base from this, so it may be a read error. This chain connects TRBV18 to TRBJ2-3, with 7 bases fitting TRBD2. The length of the CDR3 is 16 residues. V trimming: 2 bases; J trimming: 2 bases; junction bases outside the gene matches: 7. CDR1 is KGHSH, CDR2 LQKENI, per germline. CDR3 sequence (DNA): TGTGCCAGCTCACCAGGGGCAGCGGGGAACACAGATACGCAGTATTTT. This sequence encodes CASSPGAAGNTDTQYF.

There are many counts of this clonotype. V is TRBV19 and J is TRBJ2-7; possibly TRBD1 or TRBD2 for D (6 bases each). V was shortened by 6 bases and J by 6 bases, with 24 bases between the two germline ends. The V gene's germline CDR1 is LNHDA and CDR2 SQIVND (reference sequence). The CDR3 spans 16 residues. CDR3 in DNA: TGTGCCAGTAGCCCCCGGGGGCAGGGTGGTCTCTCCGAGCAGTACTTC. This codes for CASSPRGQGGLSEQYF.

There are many counts of this clonotype. The chain recombines TRBV24-1 with TRBJ2-2, with D unresolved. V was shortened by 5 bases and J by 0 bases, with 9 bases between the two germline ends. Germline V gene data show CDR1 as KGHDR and CDR2 as SFDVKD. CDR3 length: 15 residues. CDR3 protein: CATSAPQPNTGELFF. The CDR3 region has the DNA TGTGCCACCAGTGCCCCACAGCCGAACACCGGGGAGCTGTTTTTT.

Of note for this clonotype: A much bigger clone sits one base away, suggesting this may be a read error. The V and J genes are TRBV5-6 and TRBJ2-5, with TRBD2 identical over 8 bases. The J segment lost 3 bases and the V segment lost 5 bases, leaving 12 bases of the junction unmatched. The germline V gene encodes CDR1 SGHDT and CDR2 YYEEEE. The CDR3 extends over 16 amino acids. DNA for the CDR3: TGTGCCAGCAGAGAAGGGTACGGGGGGGAGAAAGAGACCCAGTACTTC. Translation gives CASREGYGGEKETQYF.

This clonotype was recorded many times. The chain is built from TRBV10-1 and TRBJ1-4, with 11 bases lining up with TRBD1. J was trimmed by 7 bases and V by 3 bases; bases with no gene match: 4. Looked up from germline, CDR1 is WNHNN and CDR2 is SYGVQD (reference sequence). There are 15 residues in the CDR3. CDR3 sequence reads: CASSDSGTGGEKLFF. For the CDR3, the DNA is TGCGCCAGCAGTGACTCCGGGACAGGGGGTGAAAAACTGTTTTTT.

J is TRBJ2-1 and V is TRBV20-1, with 10 bases that match TRBD2. Germline CDR1 and CDR2: DFQATT and SNEGSKA (reference sequence). Losses at the gene ends were 0 bases for V and 11 bases for J; bases not matched to a gene: 16. The CDR3 runs to 17 residues. The CDR3 DNA reads as TGCAGTGCTAGAGAAGATCCCGGGACTAGCGTAGTCCAAAAGCAGTTCTTC. Protein sequence: CSAREDPGTSVVQKQFF.

This clonotype was found many times. This rearrangement joins TRBV11-1 to TRBJ2-7; the D is unclear. This CDR3 has 15 residues. V was clipped by 1 base and J by 0 bases, with 10 bases between them. In germline, CDR1 is SGHAT, CDR2 FQDESV (reference sequence). The DNA of the CDR3 is TGTGCCAGCAGCTTAGTAGGGCAGAGCTCCTACGAGCAGTACTTC. This gives the protein CASSLVGQSSYEQYF.

This clonotype was seen a handful of times. This chain uses TRBV6-5 with TRBJ1-3; D gene uncertain. Germline V gene data show CDR1 as MNHEY and CDR2 as SVGAGI. Trimming pared 3 bases from V and 0 bases from J, leaving 9 bases between. This CDR3 is built from 15 residues. CDR3 bases: TGTGCCAGCAGTTATAAGGCAAGCTCTGGAAACACCATATATTTT. It codes for CASSYKASSGNTIYF.

This clonotype occurred many times. The V call is TRBV7-2, the J call TRBJ2-7; TRBD2 matches at 11 bases. The CDR3 consists of 17 residues. J lost 4 bases, V lost 5 bases, and 13 bases had no gene match. Germline CDR1 reads SGHTA; CDR2 reads FQGNSA. DNA of the CDR3: TGTGCCAGCAGCCGCGTGACTAGCGGGGATGCGGGGTACGAGCAGTACTTC. Protein product: CASSRVTSGDAGYEQYF. The variable domain in full, completed from reference TRBV7-2 and TRBJ2-7, reads GAGVSQSPSNKVTEKGKDVELRCDPISGHTALYWYRQSLGQGLEFLIYFQGNSAPDKSGLPSDRFSAERTGGSVSTLTIQRTQQEDSAVYLCASSRVTSGDAGYEQYFGPGTRLTVT.

The rearrangement joins TRBV6-2 or TRBV6-3 to TRBJ2-1; D not resolved. Germline CDR1 reads MNHEY; CDR2 reads SVGEGT. This CDR3 comprises 12 residues. Trimming pared 0 bases from V and 6 bases from J, leaving 3 bases between. For the CDR3, the DNA is TGTGCCAGCAGTTACTCCGCCAATGAGCAGTTCTTC. Translated: CASSYSANEQFF.

This chain joins TRBV6-1 and TRBJ2-7; 12 bases align to TRBD2. After removal of 8 bases from V and 7 bases from J, the junction contained 9 bases not matched to a gene. The CDR3 sequence is 14 residues long. Germline CDR1 and CDR2: MNHNS and SASEGT. CDR3 residues: CASRTSGTVHEQYF. DNA for the CDR3: TGTGCCAGCCGGACTAGCGGGACAGTACATGAGCAGTACTTC.

V and J are TRBV19 and TRBJ2-1; D gene unclear. The CDR3 consists of 14 residues. V lost 7 bases to trimming and J lost 6 bases, with 16 bases between them. CDR1 is LNHDA and CDR2 is SQIVND in the germline V gene (reference sequence). CDR3 sequence reads: CASTSPLGSNEQFF. Written as DNA, the CDR3 is TGTGCCAGTACCTCCCCCCTCGGGTCCAATGAGCAGTTCTTC.

This clonotype was seen many times. This chain joins TRBV28 and TRBJ1-2, with D uncertain. This CDR3 region has 11 residues. Germline CDR1 reads MDHEN; CDR2 reads SYDVKM. V gave up 10 bases and J gave up 8 bases, with 14 bases separating them. CDR3 coding DNA: TGTGCCATTCTCGCAGGTTTAGGCTACACCTTC. Its protein product is CAILAGLGYTF.

The CDR3 DNA is TGTGCCAGCTGGACAGACTTCTACGAGCAGTACTTC. It is translated as CASWTDFYEQYF. The rearrangement links TRBV6-1 to TRBJ2-7, with a tentative D call TRBD1 (6 bases). Germline V lookup: CDR1 MNHNS, CDR2 SASEGT. V was clipped by 8 bases and J by 3 bases, with 11 bases between them. This CDR3 comprises 12 residues.

This clonotype appeared many times. This chain links TRBV11-2 with TRBJ1-1; TRBD1 agrees at 7 bases. The CDR3 contains 14 residues. With V trimmed by 2 bases and J by 5 bases, 5 bases remained unmatched. Per germline, CDR1 SGHAT and CDR2 FQNNGV. The CDR3 is CASSLIGGQTEAFF. As DNA, the CDR3 is TGTGCCAGCAGCTTAATAGGGGGCCAGACTGAAGCTTTCTTT. The whole variable domain, filled in from reference TRBV11-2 and TRBJ1-1, reads EAGVAQSPRYKIIEKRQSVAFWCNPISGHATLYWYQQILGQGPKLLIQFQNNGVVDDSQLPKDRFSAERLKGVDSTLKIQPAKLEDSAVYLCASSLIGGQTEAFFGQGTRLTVV.

The table lists this clonotype with a few counts. The chain employs TRBV2 and TRBJ2-5, with 7 bases lining up with TRBD2. The V segment lost 6 bases and the J segment 9 bases; nucleotides outside the gene matches: 10. This CDR3 comprises 13 residues. The V gene's germline CDR1 is SNHLY and CDR2 FYNNEI. CDR3 sequence reads: CASRERGGEPQYF. CDR3 DNA: TGTGCCAGCAGGGAGCGGGGCGGGGAGCCCCAGTACTTC.

This clonotype was counted ten times or more. The CDR3 sequence is CASSRPGTGIEKLFF. DNA for the CDR3: TGTGCCAGCAGCCGGCCCGGGACAGGGATTGAAAAACTGTTTTTT. This chain uses TRBV3-1 with TRBJ1-4, with 9 bases aligning to TRBD1. Germline CDR1 and CDR2: LGHDT and YNNKEL (reference sequence). The CDR3 runs 15 residues. V was clipped by 4 bases and J by 7 bases; unmatched bases: 7.

At least ten counts were recorded for this clonotype. V is TRBV5-1 and J is TRBJ2-3; D perhaps matches TRBD2 (6 bases). Between the trimmed V and J ends, which lost 5 bases and 4 bases, there was a span of 14 bases. Germline values: CDR1 SGHRS, CDR2 YFSETQ. The CDR3 runs 14 residues. CDR3 sequence: CASRLTSGADTQYF. Here the CDR3 DNA reads TGCGCCAGCAGATTGACTAGTGGTGCAGATACGCAGTATTTT.